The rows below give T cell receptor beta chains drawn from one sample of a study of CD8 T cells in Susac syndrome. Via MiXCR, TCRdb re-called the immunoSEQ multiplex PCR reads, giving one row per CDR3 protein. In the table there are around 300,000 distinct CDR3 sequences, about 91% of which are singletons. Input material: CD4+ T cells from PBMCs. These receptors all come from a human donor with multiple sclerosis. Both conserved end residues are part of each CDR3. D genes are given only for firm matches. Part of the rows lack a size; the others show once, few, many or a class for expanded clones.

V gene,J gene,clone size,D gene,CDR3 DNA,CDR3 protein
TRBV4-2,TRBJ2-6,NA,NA,TGTGCCAGCAGCCAAGCTGGCTCTGGGGCCAACGTCCTGACTTTC,CASSQAGSGANVLTF
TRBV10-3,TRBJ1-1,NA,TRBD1,TGTGCCATCGGACAGGGGGACACTGAAGCTTTCTTT,CAIGQGDTEAFF
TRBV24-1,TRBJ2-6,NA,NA,TGTGCCACCAGTGACTCACACCCCGAAAAGGCCAACGTCCTGACTTTC,CATSDSHPEKANVLTF
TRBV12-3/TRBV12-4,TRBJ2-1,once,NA,TGTGCCAGCAGTCTATCGATGGTCGAAGGGGGAGGGTTCTTC,CASSLSMVEGGGFF
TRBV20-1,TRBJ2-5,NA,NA,TGCAGTGCTGGCCAAGAGACCCAGTACTTC,CSAGQETQYF
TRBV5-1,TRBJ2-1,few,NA,TGCGCCAGCAGCTCCTTTGGGGATCCCTACAATGAGCAGTTCTTC,CASSSFGDPYNEQFF
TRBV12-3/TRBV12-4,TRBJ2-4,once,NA,TGTGCCAGCAGTTTCTCGACCACGGGAGCCGGAAACATTCAGTACTTC,CASSFSTTGAGNIQYF
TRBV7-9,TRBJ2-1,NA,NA,TGTGCCAGCAGCTACGACCCGGGGAATGAGCAGTTCTTC,CASSYDPGNEQFF
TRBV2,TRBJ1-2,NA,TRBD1,TGTGCCAGCAGTGAAAGGGACAGAAACTATGGCTACACCTTC,CASSERDRNYGYTF
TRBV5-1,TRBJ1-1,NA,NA,TGCGCCAGCAGCTTGGCCGACACCCCCGGCGGAGCTTTCTTT,CASSLADTPGGAFF
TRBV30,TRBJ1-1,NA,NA,TGTGCCTCGATACTCGACCTGACTCAAGCTTTCTTT,CASILDLTQAFF